This T cell receptor beta chain was documented in a study of graft-versus-host responses after intestinal transplantation. Study context: Each transplant was multivisceral, liver-intestinal, or isolated intestinal. Recipients were all induced with anti-thymocyte globulin, then given tacrolimus and steroids for around three years.

This clone has more than one count but fewer than ten. The antigen remains undetermined. Clones were sequenced by immunoSEQ multiplex PCR, and TCRdb holds only the in-frame ones, with some missing. The table records tens of thousands of clones, roughly 91% of them present only once. The V end was cut by 7 bases, the J end by 11 bases, with 15 bases between. This CDR3 has 13 residues. Germline CDR1 WSHSY, CDR2 SAAADI. Study-level findings and limits: With peak circulating GvH clone levels came an association with early post-transplant HvG declines.

This receptor was taken from a human donor who received an intestinal transplant. The chain carries TRBV10-2 and TRBJ1-6; no clear D gene. This material consisted of unstimulated CD8+ T cells sorted from spleen or lymph node cells, taken before intestinal transplant. DNA of the CDR3: TGCGCCAGCATCGAACACCCCGGGGCACCCCTCCACTTT. Translation: CASIEHPGAPLHF.